One T cell receptor (beta chain) is described in this entry. The source of the sample is a study of OX40 agonist ivuxolimab in advanced cancers. The germline V gene encodes CDR1 LNHDA and CDR2 SQIVND (reference sequence). The ends were cut back, 5 bases at V and 2 bases at J, with 19 bases in the middle. The CDR3 length is 17 residues. TCRdb's table, derived via immunoSEQ multiplex PCR, lists solely in-frame clones and lacks some. Counted here are around 97,000 clones, around 85% occurring once; the ten biggest clones make up more than 5.5%. The input for sequencing was CD4+ or CD8+ T cells sorted from blood, taken in a trial of the OX40 agonist ivuxolimab. The TCR sequence derives from an adult with an advanced solid tumor such as melanoma, head and neck, liver or kidney cancer. The chain employs TRBV19 and TRBJ1-5; maybe TRBD1 (6 bases). CDR3 sequence (DNA): TGTGCCAGTAGTCTACAACAGGGTCGAACGGGCAATCAGCCCCAGCATTTT. This codes for CASSLQQGRTGNQPQHF.